Sequencing of this T cell receptor (beta chain) was carried out in a study of cytomegalovirus exposure and HLA in healthy donors. Whole-study results and caveats: Cytomegalovirus status was reportedly diagnosed by the classifier with high sensitivity and specificity. A later analysis found TCR association rates differed by HLA locus, highest for DRB1 and lowest for HLA-C.

Primers included in the PCR were 60 Vbeta and 13 Jbeta primers. Authors' analysis steps: A later analysis counted approximately 80 million unique TCR beta chains, 9.5 million to 12 million shared. Data came from immunoSEQ multiplex PCR; TCRdb stores just in-frame clones and leaves some out. V and J calls plus clone size are reproduced from that table; the DNA served to infer D and trimming. The table has approximately 100,000 clones, 79% seen once; the top ten hold about 4%. With regard to this clone: The antigen remains unidentified.

CDR1 SGHKS and CDR2 YYEKEE come from the germline V gene (reference sequence). Trimming took off 0 bases at V and 6 bases at J, with 10 bases between the two ends. This CDR3 is 14 amino acids long. The chain uses TRBV5-5 and TRBJ1-5, with D possibly TRBD1 on 5 matching bases. Sequencing used PBMCs. This clonotype originated in a woman in her thirties or forties in good health and CMV-seronegative. The CDR3 region has the DNA TGTGCCAGCAGCTTGGGTATGGGGGGTCAGCCCCAGCATTTT. It is translated as CASSLGMGGQPQHF.